This T cell receptor beta chain was recovered during a study of T cells in Graves' hyperthyroidism and ophthalmopathy. The CDR3 regions of TCR beta were amplified from RNA transcripts. An initial round of RT-PCR targeting the TCR CDR3 relied on the HTBI primer set. TCRdb re-called the multiplex PCR reads through MiXCR, storing one row per CDR3 protein. The sample holds about 420,000 distinct CDR3 sequences, around 14% seen once. V shed 2 bases and J 5 bases; nucleotides not matched to a gene: 4. This CDR3 has 15 amino acids. Per germline, CDR1 MNHEY and CDR2 SVGEGT. When ophthalmopathy did not progress within 18 months, Graves' hyperthyroidism was considered stable. Uncontrolled infection, other autoimmune disease, pregnancy or lactation disqualified patients from enrolment. Thyroid ultrasound, orbital computed tomography, clinical symptoms, and serum thyroxine and TRAb underpinned diagnoses. This clonotype appeared many times.

The chain joins TRBV6-2 or TRBV6-3 to TRBJ1-5, with TRBD1 matching over 9 bases. The material sequenced was blood. The TCR originated in a woman younger than 35 with Graves' hyperthyroidism. CDR3 loop: CASSYATGGDQPQHF. CDR3 nucleotide sequence: TGTGCCAGCAGTTACGCGACAGGGGGAGATCAGCCCCAGCATTTT.